These T cell receptor beta chains were read from a single sample in a study of glioma-infiltrating T cells after dendritic cell vaccination. TCRdb keeps only in-frame clones here, not all; method: immunoSEQ multiplex PCR. In the table there are 93,000 or so clones, roughly 81% of which are singletons. The specimen was blood, collected before dendritic cell vaccination. Receptors were obtained from a human donor with glioblastoma. CDR3s leave out the opening cysteine and the closing phenylalanine or tryptophan. Fields, in order: V gene, CDR3 protein.

TRBV7-2 ASSFPGSSTDTQY
TRBV30 AWSSADEQF
TRBV5-4 ASSSVQGAGEKLF
TRBV15 ATSRDLGGAEDTQY
TRBV11-1 ATGESSYNEQF
TRBV7-2 ASSLADTPYNSPLH
TRBV5-4 ASSAVGRGASSYNEQF
TRBV16 ASSQSAGYQANYGYT
TRBV5-4 ASTPGQGTYEQY
TRBV4-3 ASSQGFSGGTREY
TRBV19 ASGKGGAPYEQY
TRBV7-9 ASSLERGLTYEQY